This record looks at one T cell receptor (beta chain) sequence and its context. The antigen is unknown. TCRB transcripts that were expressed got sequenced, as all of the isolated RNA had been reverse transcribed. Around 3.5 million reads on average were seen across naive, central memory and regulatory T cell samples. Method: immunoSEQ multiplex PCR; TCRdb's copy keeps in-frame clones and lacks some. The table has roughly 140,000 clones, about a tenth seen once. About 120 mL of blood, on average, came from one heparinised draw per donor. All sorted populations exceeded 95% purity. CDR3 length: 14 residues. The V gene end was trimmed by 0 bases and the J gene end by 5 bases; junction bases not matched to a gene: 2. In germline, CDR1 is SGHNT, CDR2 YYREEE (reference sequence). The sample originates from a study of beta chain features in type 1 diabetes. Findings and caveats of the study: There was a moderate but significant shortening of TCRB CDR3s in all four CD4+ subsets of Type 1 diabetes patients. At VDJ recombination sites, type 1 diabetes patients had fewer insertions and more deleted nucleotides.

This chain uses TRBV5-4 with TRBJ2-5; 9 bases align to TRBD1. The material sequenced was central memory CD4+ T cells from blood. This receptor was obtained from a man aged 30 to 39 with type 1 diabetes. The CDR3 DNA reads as TGTGCCAGCAGCTTGGGGGACAGGGCTGAGACCCAGTACTTC. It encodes CASSLGDRAETQYF.